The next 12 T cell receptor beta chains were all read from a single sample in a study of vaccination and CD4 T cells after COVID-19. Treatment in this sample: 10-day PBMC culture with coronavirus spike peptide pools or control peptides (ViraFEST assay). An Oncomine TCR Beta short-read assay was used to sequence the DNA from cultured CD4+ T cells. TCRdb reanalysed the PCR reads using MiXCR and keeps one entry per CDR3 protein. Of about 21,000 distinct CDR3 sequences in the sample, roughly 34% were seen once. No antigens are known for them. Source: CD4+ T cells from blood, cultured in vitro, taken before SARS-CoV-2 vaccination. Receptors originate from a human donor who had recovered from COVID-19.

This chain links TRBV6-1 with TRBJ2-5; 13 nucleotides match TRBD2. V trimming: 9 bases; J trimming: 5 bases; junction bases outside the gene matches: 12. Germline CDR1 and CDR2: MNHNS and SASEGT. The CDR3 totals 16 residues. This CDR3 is CARSLGLAGVRETQYF. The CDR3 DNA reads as TGTGCCAGAAGCCTCGGACTAGCGGGAGTAAGGGAGACCCAGTACTTC.

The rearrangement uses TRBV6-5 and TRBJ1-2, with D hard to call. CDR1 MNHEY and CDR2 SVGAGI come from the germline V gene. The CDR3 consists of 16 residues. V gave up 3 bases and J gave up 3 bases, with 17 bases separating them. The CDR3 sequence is CASSYQRRLGDYGYTF. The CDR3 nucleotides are TGTGCCAGCAGTTATCAACGCCGTCTCGGGGACTATGGCTACACCTTC.

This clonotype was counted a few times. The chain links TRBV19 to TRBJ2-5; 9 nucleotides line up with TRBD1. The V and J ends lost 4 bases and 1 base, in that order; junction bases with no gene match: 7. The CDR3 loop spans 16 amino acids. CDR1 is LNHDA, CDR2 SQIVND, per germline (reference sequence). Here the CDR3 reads CASSTWTGDIQETQYF. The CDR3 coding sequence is TGTGCCAGTAGTACTTGGACAGGGGACATCCAAGAGACCCAGTACTTC.

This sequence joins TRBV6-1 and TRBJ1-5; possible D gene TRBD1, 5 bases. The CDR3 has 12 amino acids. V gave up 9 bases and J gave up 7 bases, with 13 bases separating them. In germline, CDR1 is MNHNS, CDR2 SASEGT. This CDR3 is CASGIRGQPQHF. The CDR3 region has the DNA TGTGCCAGTGGGATTAGGGGCCAGCCCCAGCATTTT.

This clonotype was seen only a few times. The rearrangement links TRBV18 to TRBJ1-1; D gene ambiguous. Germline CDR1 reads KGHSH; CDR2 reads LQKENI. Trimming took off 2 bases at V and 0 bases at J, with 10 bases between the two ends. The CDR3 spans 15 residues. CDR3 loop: CASSPVTHMNTEAFF. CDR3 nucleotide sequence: TGTGCCAGCTCACCAGTGACCCACATGAACACTGAAGCTTTCTTT. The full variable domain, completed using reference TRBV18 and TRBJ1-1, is NAGVMQNPRHLVRRRGQEARLRCSPMKGHSHVYWYRQLPEEGLKFMVYLQKENIIDESGMPKERFSAEFPKEGPSILRIQQVVRGDSAAYFCASSPVTHMNTEAFFGQGTRLTVV.

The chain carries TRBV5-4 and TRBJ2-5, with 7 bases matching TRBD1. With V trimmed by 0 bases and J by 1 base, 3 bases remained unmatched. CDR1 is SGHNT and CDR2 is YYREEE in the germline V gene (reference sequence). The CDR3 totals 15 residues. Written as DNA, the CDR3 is TGTGCCAGCAGCTTGGCTAAGGGGGCCCAAGAGACCCAGTACTTC. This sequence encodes CASSLAKGAQETQYF.

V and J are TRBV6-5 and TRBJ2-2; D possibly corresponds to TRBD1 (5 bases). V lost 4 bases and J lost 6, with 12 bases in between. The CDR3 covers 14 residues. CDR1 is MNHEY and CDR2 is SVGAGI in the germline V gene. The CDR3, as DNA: TGTGCCAGCAGTTGGAACAGGACCGCCGGGGAGCTGTTTTTT. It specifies CASSWNRTAGELFF.

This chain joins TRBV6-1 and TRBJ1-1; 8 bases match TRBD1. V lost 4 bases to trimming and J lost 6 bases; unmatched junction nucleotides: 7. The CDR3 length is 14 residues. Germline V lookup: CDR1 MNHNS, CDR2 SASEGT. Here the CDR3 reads CASSGLTGVAEAFF. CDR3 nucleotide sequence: TGTGCCAGCAGTGGTCTGACAGGGGTGGCTGAAGCTTTCTTT.

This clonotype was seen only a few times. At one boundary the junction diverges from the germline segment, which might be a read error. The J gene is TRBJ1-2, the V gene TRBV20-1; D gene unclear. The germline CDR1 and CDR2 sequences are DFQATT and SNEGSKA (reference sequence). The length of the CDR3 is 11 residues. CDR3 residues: CSARDGQLYLF. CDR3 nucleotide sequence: TGCAGTGCTAGAGATGGGCAGCTGTACCTCTTC.

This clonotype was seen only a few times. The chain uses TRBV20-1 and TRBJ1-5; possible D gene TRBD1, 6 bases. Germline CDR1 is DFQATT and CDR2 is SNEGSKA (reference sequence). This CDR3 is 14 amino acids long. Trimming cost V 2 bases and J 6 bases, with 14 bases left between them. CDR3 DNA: TGCAGTGCTAGAAGAAGACAGGCGGGTCAGCCCCAGCATTTT. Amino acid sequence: CSARRRQAGQPQHF.

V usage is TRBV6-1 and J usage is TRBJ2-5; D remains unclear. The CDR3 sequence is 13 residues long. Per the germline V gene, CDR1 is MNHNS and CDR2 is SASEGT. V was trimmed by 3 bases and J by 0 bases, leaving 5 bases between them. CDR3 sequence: CASSEVNQETQYF. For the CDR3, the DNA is TGTGCCAGCAGTGAGGTGAACCAAGAGACCCAGTACTTC.

CDR3 loop: CASSPGGNQPQHF. The CDR3 coding sequence is TGTGCCAGCAGTCCCGGCGGGAATCAGCCCCAGCATTTT. This rearrangement joins TRBV28 to TRBJ1-5; no clear D gene. The CDR3 consists of 13 residues. In germline, CDR1 is MDHEN, CDR2 SYDVKM. Trimming shortened V by 5 bases and J by 4 bases, and 9 bases separated the two germline ends.